One and the same sample provided the 10 T cell receptor beta chains below, sequenced in a study of T cell responses to AZD1222 COVID-19 vaccine. The table came from immunoSEQ multiplex PCR; TCRdb's copy has only in-frame clones and leaves some out. Counted here are some 62,000 clones, more than 70% occurring once; the ten biggest clones make up around 15%. The sequenced sample was peripheral blood, obtained on day 0 of AZD1222 vaccination. The receptors come from an adult in good health.

The chain uses TRBV27 and TRBJ1-2; possibly TRBD1 for D (6 bases). Germline loops: CDR1 MNHEY, CDR2 SMNVEV (reference sequence). Trimming removed 6 bases at V and 4 bases at J, with 12 bases between. CDR3 length: 13 residues. CDR3 bases: TGTGCCAGCAGAAACAGGGCCAGCTATGGCTACACCTTC. Translation: CASRNRASYGYTF.

V gene TRBV3-1 (or the pseudogene TRBV3-2) combines with J gene TRBJ1-4; D is perhaps TRBD1 (5 bases). Looked up from germline, CDR1 is LGHDT and CDR2 is YNNKEL (reference sequence). With 5 bases removed from V and 6 bases from J, the gap between germline ends came to 13 bases. The CDR3 sequence is 14 residues long. This CDR3 is CASSRDFSDEKLFF. CDR3 in DNA: TGTGCCAGCAGCAGGGACTTTAGCGATGAAAAACTGTTTTTT.

The chain carries TRBV21-1 and TRBJ2-7; the listed D gene, TRBD1, was not tested against the DNA. TRBV21-1 is described as a pseudogene. This CDR3 region has 13 residues. The DNA of the CDR3 is TGTGCCAGCAGCAAAACAGGGGTATTCGAGCAGTACTTC. It codes for CASSKTGVFEQYF.

The chain uses TRBV2 and TRBJ1-4, with unresolved D. V gave up 7 bases and J gave up 7 bases, with 13 bases separating them. This CDR3 spans 13 amino acids. CDR1 is SNHLY and CDR2 is FYNNEI in the germline V gene. CDR3 loop: CASKRNIGEKLFF. The DNA for the CDR3 is TGTGCCAGCAAAAGAAATATAGGTGAAAAACTGTTTTTT.

CDR3 sequence (DNA): TGTGCCAGCAGTTACGGGACTCGCGGGGGGGCTTTCACCGGGGAGCTGTTTTTT. It is translated as CASSYGTRGGAFTGELFF. This chain uses TRBV5-4 with TRBJ2-2; TRBD2 aligns across 9 bases. CDR1 is SGHNT, CDR2 YYREEE, per germline (reference sequence). Losses at the gene ends were 5 bases for V and 4 bases for J; bases not matched to a gene: 15. This CDR3 has 18 amino acids.

The chain uses TRBV4-2 and TRBJ1-1, with D perhaps TRBD1 (5 bases). Trimming removed 4 bases from V and 4 bases from J, with 19 bases in between. The CDR3 is made up of 16 amino acids. Germline V gene lookup returns CDR1 LGHNA and CDR2 YNFKEQ. This CDR3 reads CASSPPSRGEFTEAFF. Here the CDR3 DNA reads TGTGCCAGCAGCCCCCCCTCCCGGGGCGAGTTCACTGAAGCTTTCTTT.

The chain has TRBV5-1 and TRBJ1-2; maybe TRBD1 (6 bases). V was trimmed by 4 bases and J by 7 bases, leaving 17 bases between them. The germline gives CDR1 SGHRS, CDR2 YFSETQ. The CDR3 loop spans 14 amino acids. The CDR3 sequence: CASSAGQRGGGYTF. The DNA for the CDR3 is TGCGCCAGCAGCGCCGGTCAGCGAGGGGGTGGCTACACCTTC.

The genes are TRBV5-1 and TRBJ1-6, with TRBD1 as a possible D gene (6 bases). CDR3 size: 15 residues. Germline values: CDR1 SGHRS, CDR2 YFSETQ. V was shortened by 4 bases and J by 6 bases, with 14 bases between the two germline ends. CDR3 loop: CASSLGTTGNSPLHF. The DNA for the CDR3 is TGCGCCAGCAGCCTGGGGACAACTGGTAATTCACCCCTCCACTTT.

This clone has a handful of counts. The V gene is TRBV6-2 or TRBV6-3, the J gene TRBJ2-5; D is ambiguous. Looked up from germline, CDR1 is MNHEY and CDR2 is SVGEGT. Trimming cost V 6 bases and J 5 bases, with 7 bases left between them. The CDR3 is 11 amino acids. CDR3 bases: TGTGCCAGCAGCCACGTGGAGACCCAGTACTTC. This codes for CASSHVETQYF.

The CDR3: CASSPGGVDTQYF. In DNA form, the CDR3 reads TGTGCCAGCAGTCCCGGGGGTGTAGATACGCAGTATTTT. The rearrangement joins TRBV12-3 or TRBV12-4 to TRBJ2-3; TRBD2 might be the D (6 bases). Deletions cut 5 bases from V and 5 bases from J, with 11 bases between. The CDR3 is 13 residues long.